Below, 12 T cell receptor beta chains from the same sample are listed, as sequenced in a study of cytomegalovirus exposure and HLA in healthy donors. Primers: 60 Vbeta forward and 13 Jbeta reverse. Data came from immunoSEQ multiplex PCR; TCRdb stores just in-frame clones and leaves some out. The repertoire holds 110,000 to 150,000 clones, with around 9.7% as singletons. What was sequenced was PBMCs. Receptors originate from a man aged 50-59 years in good health and CMV-seronegative.

The rearrangement uses TRBV6-1 and TRBJ2-2, with 7 bases lining up with TRBD2. The J segment lost 0 bases and the V segment lost 3 bases, leaving 7 bases of the junction unmatched. This CDR3 is 17 amino acids long. The germline V gene encodes CDR1 MNHNS and CDR2 SASEGT. For the CDR3, the DNA is TGTGCCAGCAGTGACAGGCGGGCGGGAGCGAACACCGGGGAGCTGTTTTTT. Amino acids: CASSDRRAGANTGELFF.

The rearrangement joins TRBV6-6 to TRBJ2-1; 9 bases fit TRBD2. The CDR3 has 15 residues. V was clipped by 2 bases and J by 7 bases; unmatched bases: 6. Germline loops: CDR1 MNHNY, CDR2 SVGAGI (reference sequence). This CDR3 is CASSYGSGRANEQFF. CDR3 bases: TGTGCCAGCAGTTACGGTAGCGGGAGAGCAAATGAGCAGTTCTTC.

The CDR3 region has the DNA TGTGCCAGCAGCTTAGCCGGGACAGGATCTGGAAACACCATATATTTT. As protein: CASSLAGTGSGNTIYF. This rearrangement joins TRBV7-6 to TRBJ1-3, with 8 nucleotides matching TRBD1. This CDR3 is 16 amino acids long. J was trimmed by 1 base and V by 0 bases; bases with no gene match: 2. The V gene's germline CDR1 is SGHVS and CDR2 FNYEAQ.

This clone was seen just once. The chain has TRBV7-3 and TRBJ2-1; 10 nucleotides align to TRBD2. The CDR3 has 15 amino acids. J was trimmed by 6 bases and V by 5 bases; bases with no gene match: 7. Germline V gene sequence: CDR1 SGHTA, CDR2 FQGTGA. This chain's CDR3 is CASSPTLAGGNEQFF. In DNA, the CDR3 is TGTGCCAGCAGCCCCACTTTAGCGGGAGGCAATGAGCAGTTCTTC.

This clone was seen only a few times. V gene TRBV6-1 combines with J gene TRBJ1-1, with TRBD1 matching 7 bases. This CDR3 region has 16 residues. V shed 4 bases and J 1 base; nucleotides not matched to a gene: 9. Germline V CDR1 and CDR2: MNHNS, SASEGT. The CDR3 loop reads CASSGHRGFGNTEAFF. The CDR3 bases are TGTGCCAGCAGTGGGCACAGGGGCTTCGGGAACACTGAAGCTTTCTTT.

This clone was seen a handful of times. The chain employs TRBV5-8 and TRBJ1-1; D not resolved. This CDR3 contains 14 residues. V was clipped by 4 bases and J by 0 bases, with 10 bases between them. Germline assignment: CDR1 SGHTS and CDR2 YDEGEE. The CDR3 region is CASSGLRMNTEAFF. DNA of the CDR3: TGTGCCAGCAGCGGGCTACGAATGAACACTGAAGCTTTCTTT.

The CDR3 DNA sequence: TGCGCCAGCAGCCCACAGATAACGAACACCGGGGAGCTGTTTTTT. Its protein is CASSPQITNTGELFF. The genes are TRBV4-1 and TRBJ2-2; no definite D call. The CDR3 totals 15 residues. Per the germline V gene, CDR1 is MGHRA and CDR2 is YSYEKL. V dropped 4 bases and J dropped 0 bases, with 9 bases sitting between them.

This clone showed up just a few times. The chain carries TRBV19 and TRBJ2-7; a possible D gene is TRBD2 (5 bases). CDR3 size: 15 residues. Germline loops: CDR1 LNHDA, CDR2 SQIVND (reference sequence). V shed 5 bases and J shed 4 bases, with 18 bases lying between them. The CDR3 loop reads CASSLTRAPGYEQYF. CDR3 DNA: TGTGCCAGTAGTTTAACTAGGGCTCCCGGGTACGAGCAGTACTTC.

The chain joins TRBV27 to TRBJ1-1; D unclear. Germline V lookup: CDR1 MNHEY, CDR2 SMNVEV (reference sequence). The V gene lost 6 bases and the J gene lost 0 bases, with 11 bases spanning the gap. The CDR3 is 14 residues long. The CDR3 region is CASSLGAVNTEAFF. The DNA of the CDR3 is TGTGCCAGCAGCCTTGGAGCGGTGAACACTGAAGCTTTCTTT.

The chain combines TRBV4-1 with TRBJ2-7; tentative D call: TRBD2 (7 bases). Germline-derived CDR1 and CDR2 are MGHRA and YSYEKL. The CDR3 sequence is 16 residues long. The V gene lost 1 base and the J gene lost 0 bases, with 13 bases spanning the gap. Here the CDR3 reads CASSQGTGGLSYEQYF. The CDR3 coding sequence is TGCGCCAGCAGCCAAGGGACGGGGGGCCTCTCCTACGAGCAGTACTTC.

This chain uses TRBV19 with TRBJ1-4; the match to TRBD1 covers 8 bases. V shed 6 bases and J 5 bases; nucleotides not matched to a gene: 14. The V gene's germline CDR1 is LNHDA and CDR2 SQIVND (reference sequence). The CDR3 extends over 17 amino acids. The CDR3 DNA follows: TGTGCCAGTAGCCGGACAGGGCTTAACGGCGGAAATGAAAAACTGTTTTTT. It yields the protein CASSRTGLNGGNEKLFF.

The chain employs TRBV4-2 and TRBJ2-5; 14 bases agree with TRBD2. The CDR3 loop spans 16 amino acids. V lost 4 bases to trimming and J lost 2 bases; unmatched junction nucleotides: 3. Germline values: CDR1 LGHNA, CDR2 YNFKEQ. CDR3 residues: CASSRGLAGAQETQYF. The DNA for the CDR3 is TGTGCCAGCAGCCGGGGACTAGCGGGGGCACAAGAGACCCAGTACTTC.